The clone carrying this T cell receptor (beta chain) turned up a few times. The sample belongs to a study of blood T cell repertoires in COVID-19. The CDR3 loop spans 15 amino acids. CDR1 and CDR2 (germline): SNHLY, FYNNEI. The V end was cut by 4 bases, the J end by 1 base, with 11 bases between. TCRdb keeps only in-frame clones here, not all; method: immunoSEQ multiplex PCR. The sample has approximately 210,000 clones, around 80% seen once. Material for sequencing was PBMCs or T cells enriched from blood (not recorded which). This clonotype was obtained from a woman aged 45 to 65 with acute COVID-19. The chain couples TRBV2 to TRBJ2-1, with TRBD2 as a possible D gene (5 bases). CDR3 nucleotide sequence: TGTGCCAGCAGTGTCGGGGATGGTTCCTACAATGAGCAGTTCTTC. Protein: CASSVGDGSYNEQFF.